Below, 20 T cell receptor beta chains from the same sample are listed, as sequenced in a study of T cell clonality in common variable immunodeficiency. Sequencing was performed with immunoSEQ multiplex PCR; in TCRdb, only in-frame clones are kept and a portion is missing. Altogether about 42,000 clones were found in the sample, and no singletons occur. Sequencing used peripheral blood mononuclear cells. These receptors originate from a person aged 18-69 years in good health.

This clone was detected ten times or more. The read gets to within 3 residues of the CDR3 end, and the germline J gene fills in the rest. V usage is TRBV20-1 and J usage is TRBJ2-1; 9 bases match TRBD1. CDR3 length: 17 residues. The germline V gene has CDR1 DFQATT and CDR2 SNEGSKA (reference sequence). V lost 4 bases to trimming and J lost 9 bases; unmatched junction nucleotides: 19. The DNA read from the CDR3 is TGCAGTGCTACCAACACTCAGGACAGGGGTTATTTGAGTGAG. Translation: CSATNTQDRGYLSE. The CDR3 reads in full as CSATNTQDRGYLSEQFF.

The sample holds many counts of this clone. From the germline J gene comes the end of the CDR3, since the read stops 3 residues before it. V is TRBV6-2 or TRBV6-3 and J is TRBJ1-5, with unresolved D. V lost 2 bases and J 7 bases, leaving 9 bases between the germline ends. Germline V gene lookup returns CDR1 MNHEY and CDR2 SVGEGT. This CDR3 region has 13 residues. CDR3 sequence reads: CASSYVAVQPQHF. The CDR3 DNA, read in part, is TGTGCCAGCAGTTACGTGGCAGTACAGCCC.

In the case of this clone: The CDR3 end is not reached by the read, which stops 3 residues before it; the germline J gene fills it in. This rearrangement joins TRBV20-1 to TRBJ2-3; the match to TRBD2 covers 9 bases. The germline V gene encodes CDR1 DFQATT and CDR2 SNEGSKA (reference sequence). The V gene end was trimmed by 3 bases and the J gene end by 8 bases; junction bases not matched to a gene: 12. CDR3 length equals 15 residues. The sequenced CDR3 bases are TGCAGTGCTAGCCCGGGGAGCGGGGGGAAAGGTACG. It encodes CSASPGSGGKGT. The CDR3, in full, reads CSASPGSGGKGTQYF.

The table lists this clone with many counts. With the read ending 3 residues before the CDR3 end, the germline J gene is used to fill in that end. The genes are TRBV5-1 and TRBJ2-5; the match to TRBD2 covers 8 bases. Germline V gene lookup returns CDR1 SGHRS and CDR2 YFSETQ. V was clipped by 0 bases and J by 2 bases; unmatched bases: 3. The length of the CDR3 is 15 residues. The sequenced CDR3 bases are TGCGCCAGCAGCTTGGGTAGCGGGGCGCAAGAGACC. It translates to CASSLGSGAQET. The complete CDR3 reads CASSLGSGAQETQYF.

This clone showed up many times. The CDR3 extends 3 residues past the end of the read, so its final part is completed from the germline J gene. The chain joins TRBV29-1 to TRBJ1-1; the match to TRBD1 covers 10 bases. J was trimmed by 5 bases and V by 7 bases; bases with no gene match: 7. Germline V CDR1 and CDR2: SQVTM, ANQGSEA. This CDR3 is built from 13 residues. The sequenced part of the CDR3 DNA is TGCAGCGGCAGCCGGGACAGGGGAACTGAA. Amino acid sequence: CSGSRDRGTE. The full CDR3 is CSGSRDRGTEAFF.

In this sample, this clone turned up many times. The read finishes 3 residues shy of the CDR3 end, and the germline J gene is used to complete it. The J gene is TRBJ1-2, the V gene TRBV9; 8 nucleotides agree with TRBD1. Per germline, CDR1 SGDLS and CDR2 YYNGEE. The CDR3 is 14 amino acids. The CDR3 bases that were read are TGTGCCAGCAGCGTCCACGACAGGGGAGAGGGC. As protein: CASSVHDRGEG. The entire CDR3 protein reads CASSVHDRGEGYTF.

This clone was recorded at least ten times. The CDR3 end falls 3 residues outside the read, so it is completed with the germline J gene. J is TRBJ1-1 and V is TRBV12-3 or TRBV12-4; D unclear. This CDR3 region has 14 residues. Deletions cut 2 bases from V and 1 base from J, with 8 bases between. The CDR3 DNA, read in part, is TGTGCCAGCAGTTTAACCGCAGGGAACACTGAA. Its protein is CASSLTAGNTE. The full CDR3 protein is CASSLTAGNTEAFF.

This clone was observed a few times. The read terminates 3 residues ahead of where the CDR3 ends, so the germline J gene completes it. The gene calls are TRBV5-1 and TRBJ2-3; 7 bases agree with TRBD2. In germline, CDR1 is SGHRS, CDR2 YFSETQ. V lost 4 bases, J lost 1 base, and 3 bases stayed unmatched. The CDR3 has 14 residues. CDR3 protein: CASSLGGGTDTQYF. The DNA read from the CDR3 is TGCGCCAGCAGCCTGGGGGGGGGCACAGATACG.

This clone came up many times. Read data end 3 residues before the CDR3 end; the end is taken from the germline J gene. The chain links TRBV19 to TRBJ2-3; 10 nucleotides line up with TRBD2. Germline lookup yields CDR1 LNHDA and CDR2 SQIVND (reference sequence). The CDR3 extends over 15 amino acids. V trimming: 6 bases; J trimming: 5 bases; junction bases outside the gene matches: 8. The CDR3 bases that were read are TGTGCCAGTAGGACAGCGGGGGGGCAAGGAGATACG. This gives the protein CASRTAGGQGDT. The entire CDR3 protein is CASRTAGGQGDTQYF.

This clone was seen many times. The missing CDR3 end, 3 residues past where the read stops, is filled in from the germline J gene. The chain recombines TRBV18 with TRBJ1-4; TRBD1 matches 8 bases. The CDR3 has 17 amino acids. The germline V gene encodes CDR1 KGHSH and CDR2 LQKENI. The junction had 5 bases not matched to a gene; V was cut back by 0 bases and J by 2 bases. The CDR3 region is CASSPPNRGSTNEKLFF. Incomplete CDR3 DNA: TGTGCCAGCTCACCACCCAACAGGGGGTCCACTAATGAAAAA.

There are many counts of this clone. The read ends 3 residues early relative to the CDR3; the germline J gene fills the gap. The chain combines TRBV7-9 with TRBJ2-1, with TRBD1 identical over 9 bases. CDR1 and CDR2 from the germline V gene are SEHNR and FQNEAQ (reference sequence). The CDR3 is 15 amino acids. V dropped 1 base and J dropped 7; count of bases not matched to a gene: 5. The CDR3 bases that were read are TGTGCCAGCAGCTTAGAAGGGGACAGGGCTAATGAG. This gives the protein CASSLEGDRANE. Given in full, the CDR3 is CASSLEGDRANEQFF.

There are many counts of this clone. The CDR3 end falls 3 residues outside the read, so it is completed with the germline J gene. This chain uses TRBV6-1 with TRBJ2-7, with 14 positions matching TRBD2. Losses at the gene ends were 4 bases for V and 6 bases for J; bases not matched to a gene: 5. The CDR3 is made up of 15 amino acids. The germline CDR1 and CDR2 sequences are MNHNS and SASEGT. Incomplete CDR3 DNA: TGTGCCAGCAGTGCCGGGACTAGCGGGAGTACCGAG. Translated, it gives CASSAGTSGSTE. The complete CDR3 sequence is CASSAGTSGSTEQYF.

This clone occurred many times. With the read ending 3 residues before the CDR3 end, the germline J gene is used to fill in that end. The chain has TRBV2 and TRBJ1-1; possibly TRBD1 for D (5 bases). The CDR3 is 14 amino acids. The germline V gene encodes CDR1 SNHLY and CDR2 FYNNEI. V lost 1 base, J lost 5 bases, and 11 bases lay in between. CDR3 DNA (partial): TGTGCCAGCAGTGAAGTAGGACAAGGGACTGAA. Protein: CASSEVGQGTE. The entire CDR3 reads CASSEVGQGTEAFF.

This clone was observed at least ten times. The read ends 3 residues shy of where the CDR3 ends; the end is completed using the germline J gene. The V call is TRBV5-1, the J call TRBJ1-6; 10 bases agree with TRBD1. Germline V gives CDR1 SGHRS, CDR2 YFSETQ. J lost 6 bases, V lost 4 bases, and 1 base had no gene match. This CDR3 contains 14 residues. The CDR3: CASSGTGANSPLHF. Incomplete CDR3 DNA: TGCGCCAGCAGCGGGACAGGGGCTAATTCACCC.

This clone showed up many times. The read is 3 residues too short to cover the CDR3 end, so that end is filled in from the germline J gene. The rearrangement uses TRBV20-1 and TRBJ2-5; 7 bases are shared with TRBD2. The J segment lost 5 bases and the V segment lost 4 bases, leaving 19 bases of the junction unmatched. The V gene's germline CDR1 is DFQATT and CDR2 SNEGSKA (reference sequence). CDR3 size: 17 residues. This chain's CDR3 is CSATEPLLALMGETQYF. CDR3 DNA, as far as it was read: TGCAGTGCTACAGAACCCCTACTAGCGCTGATGGGGGAGACC.

There are many counts of this clone. The read ends 3 residues shy of where the CDR3 ends; the end is completed using the germline J gene. The chain carries TRBV10-1 and TRBJ1-5; D is perhaps TRBD1 (6 bases). Germline values: CDR1 WNHNN, CDR2 SYGVQD (reference sequence). The V end was cut by 7 bases, the J end by 6 bases, with 16 bases between. This CDR3 spans 14 amino acids. The covered CDR3 bases are TGCGCCAGCACCAGGGGCAGGGGAGGTCAGCCC. As protein: CASTRGRGGQP. The complete CDR3 reads CASTRGRGGQPQHF.

This clone was detected many times. The read terminates 3 residues ahead of where the CDR3 ends, so the germline J gene completes it. This rearrangement joins TRBV7-2 to TRBJ1-1; D might be TRBD1 (6 bases). The CDR3 is 14 residues long. The germline CDR1 and CDR2 sequences are SGHTA and FQGNSA. Trimming pared 5 bases from V and 6 bases from J, leaving 16 bases between. The part of the CDR3 DNA that was read is TGTGCCAGCAGCCGAACAGGGCCCCCAGCTGAA. It is translated as CASSRTGPPAE. The entire CDR3 reads CASSRTGPPAEAFF.

About this clone: From the germline J gene comes the end of the CDR3, since the read stops 3 residues before it. This chain links TRBV11-3 with TRBJ2-5; D remains ambiguous. Germline V gene sequence: CDR1 SGHNT, CDR2 YENEEA. CDR3 length: 13 amino acids. The ends were cut back, 8 bases at V and 2 bases at J, with 12 bases in the middle. Here the CDR3 reads CASGREAQETQYF. Incomplete CDR3 DNA: TGTGCCAGCGGCCGTGAGGCACAAGAGACC.

This clone was seen repeatedly, ten times or more. The read is 3 residues too short to cover the CDR3 end, so that end is filled in from the germline J gene. The chain combines TRBV6-2 or TRBV6-3 with TRBJ1-1, with D possibly TRBD1 on 5 matching bases. Germline lookup yields CDR1 MNHEY and CDR2 SVGEGT. The CDR3 consists of 14 residues. With 5 bases removed from V and 0 bases from J, the gap between germline ends came to 10 bases. CDR3 protein: CASSPRVLNTEAFF. Incomplete CDR3 DNA: TGTGCCAGCAGTCCCAGGGTCTTGAACACTGAA.

This clone was picked up many times. The CDR3 end lies 3 residues beyond the end of the read and is filled in from the germline J gene. This rearrangement joins TRBV12-3 or TRBV12-4 to TRBJ2-1, with 11 bases that match TRBD2. V shed 7 bases, J shed 8 bases, and the junction held 10 bases outside the gene matches. The CDR3 totals 15 residues. The CDR3 region is CASTHTSGRRDEQFF. The CDR3 DNA, read in part, is TGTGCCAGCACCCACACTAGCGGGAGAAGGGATGAG.